The present T cell receptor beta chain was sequenced within a study of graft-versus-host responses after intestinal transplantation. Study-wide context: Each patient got anti-thymocyte globulin induction, then tacrolimus and steroids for around 3 years.

The germline V gene has CDR1 SGHTS and CDR2 YDEGEE. V was cut by 1 base and J by 1 base, with 8 bases left in between. The CDR3 extends over 14 amino acids. Some clones are missing from TCRdb's copy, which holds only in-frame ones; the method was immunoSEQ multiplex PCR. The sample has under 90,000 clones; approximately 90% are singletons. Study results and limitations: Circulating GvH clone levels at their peak were associated with HvG declines (early post-transplant).

About this clone itself: Its antigen remains unknown.

This clonotype was obtained from a human donor who was the organ donor for an intestinal transplant. The sample here was unstimulated CD4+ T cells sorted from spleen or lymph node cells, taken before transplant. The chain carries TRBV5-8 and TRBJ1-2, with TRBD1 as a possible D gene (5 bases). CDR3: CASSLRGLNYGYTF. The DNA of the CDR3 is TGTGCCAGCAGCTTGAGGGGCCTTAACTATGGCTACACCTTC.